This T cell receptor beta chain derives from a study of control samples from healthy donors and cancer patients. Method: immunoSEQ multiplex PCR; TCRdb's copy keeps in-frame clones and lacks some. Here the sample spans some 130,000 clones, 80% to 95% being singletons. Germline CDR1 SGDLS, CDR2 YYNGEE. Trimming left V 3 bases short and J 4 bases short, with 9 bases between. The CDR3 is 13 residues long. The chain couples TRBV9 to TRBJ2-3, with D maybe TRBD1 (6 bases). The source is a man aged 35 to 55 in good health. The sample comprised blood. The CDR3 bases are TGTGCCAGCAGCGCCTACAGGGCAGATACGCAGTATTTT. It encodes CASSAYRADTQYF.